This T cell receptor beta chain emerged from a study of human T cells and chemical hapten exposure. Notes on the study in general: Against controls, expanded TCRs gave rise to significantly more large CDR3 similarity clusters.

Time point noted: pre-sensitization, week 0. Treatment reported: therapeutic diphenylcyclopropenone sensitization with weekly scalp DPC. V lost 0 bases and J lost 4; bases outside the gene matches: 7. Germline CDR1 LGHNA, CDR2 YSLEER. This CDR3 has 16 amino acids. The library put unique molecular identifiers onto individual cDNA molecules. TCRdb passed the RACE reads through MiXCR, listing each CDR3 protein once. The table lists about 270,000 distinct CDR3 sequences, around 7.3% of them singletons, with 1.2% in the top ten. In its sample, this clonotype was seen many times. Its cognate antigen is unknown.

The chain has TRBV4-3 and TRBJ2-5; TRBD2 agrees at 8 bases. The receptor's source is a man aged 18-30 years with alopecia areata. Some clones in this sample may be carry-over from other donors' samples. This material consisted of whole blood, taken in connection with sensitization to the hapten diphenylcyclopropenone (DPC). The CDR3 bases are TGCGCCAGCAGCCAAGATTCTGGACTAGCATCAGAGACCCAGTACTTC. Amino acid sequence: CASSQDSGLASETQYF.